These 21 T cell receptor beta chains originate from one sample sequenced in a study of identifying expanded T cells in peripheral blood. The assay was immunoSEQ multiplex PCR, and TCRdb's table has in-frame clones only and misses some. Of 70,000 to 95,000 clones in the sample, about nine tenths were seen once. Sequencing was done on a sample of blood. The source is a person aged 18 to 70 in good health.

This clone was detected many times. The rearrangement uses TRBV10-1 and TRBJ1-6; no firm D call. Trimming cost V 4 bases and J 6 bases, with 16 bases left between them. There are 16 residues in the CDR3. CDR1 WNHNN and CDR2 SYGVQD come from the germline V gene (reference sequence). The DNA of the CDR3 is TGCGCCAGCAGTGGCTCCGAGGACGGATTTAATTCACCCCTCCACTTT. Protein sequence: CASSGSEDGFNSPLHF.

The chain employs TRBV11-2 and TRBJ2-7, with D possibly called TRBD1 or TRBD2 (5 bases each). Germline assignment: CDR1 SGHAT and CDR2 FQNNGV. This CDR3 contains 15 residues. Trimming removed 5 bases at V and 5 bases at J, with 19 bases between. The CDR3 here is CASSAKAWGMNEQYF. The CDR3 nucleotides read TGTGCCAGCAGCGCGAAAGCTTGGGGGATGAACGAGCAGTACTTC. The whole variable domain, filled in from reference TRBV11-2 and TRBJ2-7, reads EAGVAQSPRYKIIEKRQSVAFWCNPISGHATLYWYQQILGQGPKLLIQFQNNGVVDDSQLPKDRFSAERLKGVDSTLKIQPAKLEDSAVYLCASSAKAWGMNEQYFGPGTRLTVT.

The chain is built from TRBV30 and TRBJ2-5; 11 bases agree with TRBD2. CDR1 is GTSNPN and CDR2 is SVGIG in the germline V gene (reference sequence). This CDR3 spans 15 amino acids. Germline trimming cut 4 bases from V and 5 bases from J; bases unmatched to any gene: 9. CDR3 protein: CAWNSGRAAGETQYF. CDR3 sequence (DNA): TGTGCCTGGAATAGCGGGAGGGCCGCAGGGGAGACCCAGTACTTC.

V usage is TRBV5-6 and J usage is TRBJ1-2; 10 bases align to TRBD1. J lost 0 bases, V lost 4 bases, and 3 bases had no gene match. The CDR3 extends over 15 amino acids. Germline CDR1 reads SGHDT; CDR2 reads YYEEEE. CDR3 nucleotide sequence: TGTGCCAGCAGCCGGGACAGGGGTACTAACTATGGCTACACCTTC. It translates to CASSRDRGTNYGYTF. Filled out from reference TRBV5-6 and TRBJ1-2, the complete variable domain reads DAGVTQSPTHLIKTRGQQVTLRCSPKSGHDTVSWYQQALGQGPQFIFQYYEEEERQRGNFPDRFSGHQFPNYSSELNVNALLLGDSALYLCASSRDRGTNYGYTFGSGTRLTVV.

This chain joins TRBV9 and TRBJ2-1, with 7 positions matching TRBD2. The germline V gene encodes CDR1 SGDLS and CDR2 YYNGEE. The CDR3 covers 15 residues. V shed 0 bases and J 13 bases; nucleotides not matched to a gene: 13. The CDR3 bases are TGTGCCAGCAGCGTAGAGTTAAGCGGGATCGGTGAACAGTTCTTC. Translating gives CASSVELSGIGEQFF. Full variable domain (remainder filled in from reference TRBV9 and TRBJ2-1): DSGVTQTPKHLITATGQRVTLRCSPRSGDLSVYWYQQSLDQGLQFLIQYYNGEERAKGNILERFSAQQFPDLHSELNLSSLELGDSALYFCASSVELSGIGEQFFGPGTRLTVL.

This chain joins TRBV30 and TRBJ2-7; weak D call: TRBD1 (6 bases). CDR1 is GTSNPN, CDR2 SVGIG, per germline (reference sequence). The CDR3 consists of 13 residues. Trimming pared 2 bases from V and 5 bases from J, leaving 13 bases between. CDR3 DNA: TGTGCCTGGAGTCCCGGCAGGGGAGACGAGCAGTACTTC. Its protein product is CAWSPGRGDEQYF.

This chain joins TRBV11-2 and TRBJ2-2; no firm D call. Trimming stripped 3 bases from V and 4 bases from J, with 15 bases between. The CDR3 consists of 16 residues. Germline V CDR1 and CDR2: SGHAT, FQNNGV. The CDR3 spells CASSFPARDSTGELFF. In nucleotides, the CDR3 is TGTGCCAGCAGCTTTCCAGCCCGAGACTCCACCGGGGAGCTGTTTTTT.

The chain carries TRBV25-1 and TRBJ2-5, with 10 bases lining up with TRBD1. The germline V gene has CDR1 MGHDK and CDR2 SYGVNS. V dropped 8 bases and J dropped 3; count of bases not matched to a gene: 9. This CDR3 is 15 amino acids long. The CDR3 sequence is CASRVRDRGKETQYF. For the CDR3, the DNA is TGTGCCAGCCGGGTCCGGGACAGGGGAAAAGAGACCCAGTACTTC.

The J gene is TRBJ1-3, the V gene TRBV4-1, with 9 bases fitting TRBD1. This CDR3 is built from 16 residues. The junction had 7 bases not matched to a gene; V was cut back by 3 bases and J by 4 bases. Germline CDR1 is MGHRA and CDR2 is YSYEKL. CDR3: CASSHISQGAGNTIYF. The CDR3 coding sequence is TGCGCCAGCAGCCACATATCACAGGGGGCGGGAAACACCATATATTTT.

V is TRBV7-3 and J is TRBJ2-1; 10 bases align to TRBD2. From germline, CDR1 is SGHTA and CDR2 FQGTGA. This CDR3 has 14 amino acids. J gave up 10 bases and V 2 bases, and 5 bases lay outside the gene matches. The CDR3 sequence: CASSLLAGAREQFF. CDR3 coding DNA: TGTGCCAGCAGCTTACTAGCGGGAGCTAGGGAGCAGTTCTTC.

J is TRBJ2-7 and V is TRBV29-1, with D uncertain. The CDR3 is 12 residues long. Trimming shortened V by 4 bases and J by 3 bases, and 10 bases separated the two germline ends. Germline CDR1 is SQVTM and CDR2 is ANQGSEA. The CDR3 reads CSVVGEGYEQYF. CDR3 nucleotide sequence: TGCAGCGTTGTTGGGGAAGGCTACGAGCAGTACTTC.

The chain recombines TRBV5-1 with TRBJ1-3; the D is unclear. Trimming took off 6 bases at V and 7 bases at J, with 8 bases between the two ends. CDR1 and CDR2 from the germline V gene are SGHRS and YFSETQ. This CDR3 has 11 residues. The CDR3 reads CASTLPNTIYF. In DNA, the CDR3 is TGCGCCAGCACGTTGCCGAACACCATATATTTT.

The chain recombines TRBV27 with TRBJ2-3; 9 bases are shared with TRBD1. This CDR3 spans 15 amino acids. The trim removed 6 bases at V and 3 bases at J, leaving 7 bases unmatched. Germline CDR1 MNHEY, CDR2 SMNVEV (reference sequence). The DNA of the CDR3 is TGTGCCAGCAGACCCACAGGGGGCCAAACAGATACGCAGTATTTT. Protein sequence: CASRPTGGQTDTQYF.

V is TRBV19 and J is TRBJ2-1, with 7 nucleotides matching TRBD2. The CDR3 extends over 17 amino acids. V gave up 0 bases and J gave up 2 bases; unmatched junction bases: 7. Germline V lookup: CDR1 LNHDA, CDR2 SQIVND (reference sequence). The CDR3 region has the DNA TGTGCCAGTAGTATAGATCCCAGCGGGGTAACCTACAATGAGCAGTTCTTC. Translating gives CASSIDPSGVTYNEQFF. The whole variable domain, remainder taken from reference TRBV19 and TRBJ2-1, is DGGITQSPKYLFRKEGQNVTLSCEQNLNHDAMYWYRQDPGQGLRLIYYSQIVNDFQKGDIAEGYSVSREKKESFPLTVTSAQKNPTAFYLCASSIDPSGVTYNEQFFGPGTRLTVL.

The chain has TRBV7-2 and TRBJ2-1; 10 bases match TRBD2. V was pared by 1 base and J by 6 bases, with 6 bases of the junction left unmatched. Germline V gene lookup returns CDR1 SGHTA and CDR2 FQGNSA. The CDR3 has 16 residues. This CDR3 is CASSLEVTSGLNEQFF. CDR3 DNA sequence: TGTGCCAGCAGCTTAGAGGTGACTAGCGGGCTCAATGAGCAGTTCTTC.

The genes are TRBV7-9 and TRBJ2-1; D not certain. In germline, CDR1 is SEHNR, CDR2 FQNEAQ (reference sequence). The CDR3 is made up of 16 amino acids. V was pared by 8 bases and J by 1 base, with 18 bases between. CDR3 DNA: TGTGCCAGCCTTCCCCCCGGGCCCCGGTCCTACAATGAGCAGTTCTTC. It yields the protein CASLPPGPRSYNEQFF.

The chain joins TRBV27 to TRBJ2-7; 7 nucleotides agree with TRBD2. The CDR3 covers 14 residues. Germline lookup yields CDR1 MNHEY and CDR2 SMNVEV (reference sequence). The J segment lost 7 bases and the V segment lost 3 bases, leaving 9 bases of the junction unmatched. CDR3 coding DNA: TGTGCCAGCAGTTTTCAGGCCTCCGGGGGGGAGCAGTACTTC. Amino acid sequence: CASSFQASGGEQYF.

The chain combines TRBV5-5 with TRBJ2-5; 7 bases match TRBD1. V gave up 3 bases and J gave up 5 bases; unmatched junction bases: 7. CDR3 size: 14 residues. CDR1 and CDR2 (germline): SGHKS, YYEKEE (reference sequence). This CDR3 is CASSWDSQLETQYF. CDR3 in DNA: TGTGCCAGCAGCTGGGACAGCCAGTTGGAGACCCAGTACTTC.

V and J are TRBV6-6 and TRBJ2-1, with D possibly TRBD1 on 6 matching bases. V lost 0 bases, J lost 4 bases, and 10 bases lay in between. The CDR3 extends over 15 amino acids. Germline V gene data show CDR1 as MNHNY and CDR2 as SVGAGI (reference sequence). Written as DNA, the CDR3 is TGTGCCAGCAGTTACTCGTGGACAGATTACAATGAGCAGTTCTTC. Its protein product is CASSYSWTDYNEQFF.

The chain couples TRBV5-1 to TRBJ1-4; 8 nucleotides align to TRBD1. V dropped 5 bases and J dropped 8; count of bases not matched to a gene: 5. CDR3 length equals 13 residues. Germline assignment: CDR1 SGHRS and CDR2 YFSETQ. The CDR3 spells CASRTGANEKLFF. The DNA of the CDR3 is TGCGCCAGCAGGACAGGGGCAAACGAAAAACTGTTTTTT.

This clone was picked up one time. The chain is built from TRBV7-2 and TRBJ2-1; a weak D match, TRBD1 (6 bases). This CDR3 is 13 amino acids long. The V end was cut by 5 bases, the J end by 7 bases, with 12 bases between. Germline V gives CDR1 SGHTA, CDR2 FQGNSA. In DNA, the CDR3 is TGTGCCAGCAGCCCCACAGGGTGGAATGAGCAGTTCTTC. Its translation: CASSPTGWNEQFF.